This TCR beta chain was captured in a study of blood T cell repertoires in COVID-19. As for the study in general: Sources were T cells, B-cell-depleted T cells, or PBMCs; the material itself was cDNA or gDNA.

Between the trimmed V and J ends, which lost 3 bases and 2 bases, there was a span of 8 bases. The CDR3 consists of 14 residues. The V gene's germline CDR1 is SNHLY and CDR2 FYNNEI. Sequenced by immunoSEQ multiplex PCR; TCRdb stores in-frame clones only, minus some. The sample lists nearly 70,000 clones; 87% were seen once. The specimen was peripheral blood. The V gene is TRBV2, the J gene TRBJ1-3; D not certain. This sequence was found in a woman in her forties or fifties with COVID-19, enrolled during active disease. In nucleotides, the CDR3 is TGTGCCAGCAGTGATCCCGGTGCTGGAAACACCATATATTTT. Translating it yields CASSDPGAGNTIYF.